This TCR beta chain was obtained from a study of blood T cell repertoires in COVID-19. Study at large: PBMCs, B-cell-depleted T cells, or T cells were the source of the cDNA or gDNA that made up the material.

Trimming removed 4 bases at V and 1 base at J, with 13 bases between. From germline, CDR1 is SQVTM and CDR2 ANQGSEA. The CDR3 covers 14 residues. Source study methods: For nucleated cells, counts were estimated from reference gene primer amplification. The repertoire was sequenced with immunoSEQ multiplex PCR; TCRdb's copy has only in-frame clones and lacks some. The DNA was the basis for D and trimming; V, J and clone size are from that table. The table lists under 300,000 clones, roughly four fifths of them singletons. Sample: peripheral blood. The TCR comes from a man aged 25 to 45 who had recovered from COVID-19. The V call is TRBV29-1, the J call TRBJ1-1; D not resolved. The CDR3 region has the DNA TGCAGCGTTGTTCCGGGGTTGGGGAACACTGAAGCTTTCTTT. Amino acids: CSVVPGLGNTEAFF.